This T cell receptor (beta chain) was found in a study of vaccination effects on CD4 cells after COVID-19. Study findings and constraints: Cross-reaction with common cold coronaviruses was seen in only 1 of 255 vaccine-induced clones from healthy vaccinees. Infection- and vaccine-induced clones contracted markedly late after vaccination.

Sequencing used immunoSEQ multiplex PCR; TCRdb keeps in-frame clones, though not all of them. The sample lists approximately 11,000 clones, around 68% seen once, with roughly 8.7% in the top ten. Antigen-specific CD4+ T cells were first expanded with viral peptide pools by the ViraFEST assay and only then sequenced. Subsequent to a culture period of less than twelve days, CD4+ T cells were isolated. As their vaccination, participants received two doses of either BNT162b2 or mRNA-1273. Cultures had half their medium replaced with IL-2 medium on days 3 and 7. V shed 0 bases and J shed 4 bases, with 13 bases lying between them. Germline V gene data show CDR1 as SGHRS and CDR2 as YFSETQ. This CDR3 has 16 residues. Turning to this clone: Its antigen is undetermined.

This clonotype was sampled from a human donor who received a COVID-19 vaccine. The gene calls are TRBV5-1 and TRBJ1-4, with D perhaps TRBD1 (5 bases). This material consisted of CD4+ T cells from PBMCs cultured with SARS-CoV-2 spike peptides, taken after COVID-19 vaccination. The CDR3: CASSLVPGAGNEKLFF. The CDR3, as DNA: TGCGCCAGCAGCTTGGTACCCGGGGCGGGTAATGAAAAACTGTTTTTT. Combining the CDR3 with reference TRBV5-1 and TRBJ1-4 gives the whole variable domain KAGVTQTPRYLIKTRGQQVTLSCSPISGHRSVSWYQQTPGQGLQFLFEYFSETQRNKGNFPGRFSGRQFSNSRSEMNVSTLELGDSALYLCASSLVPGAGNEKLFFGSGTQLSVL.